This section outlines one TCR beta chain sequence together with its context. The entry originates in a study of blood T cell repertoires in COVID-19. Study-wide background: Italy, Spain and the United States were the sources of the convalescent and acute COVID-19 samples. T cells, B-cell-depleted T cells, or PBMCs supplied cDNA or gDNA.

Per the study methods: Reference gene primer amplification gave estimated nucleated cell counts. Profiled with immunoSEQ multiplex PCR; TCRdb holds only in-frame clones, not every one. D and trimming were read from the DNA, whereas the V and J calls and clone size are those reported in that table. The table has 200,000 to 250,000 clones, about 86% seen once. The clonotype comes from a man between 18 and 29 years old with active or convalescent COVID-19. Sequences were obtained from peripheral blood.

CDR3 nucleotide sequence: TGTGCCAGCAGCTTAGCTCTCTCTAGCGGGAGTTCGTCCTACGAGCAGTACTTC. Translated: CASSLALSSGSSSYEQYF. The chain couples TRBV11-2 to TRBJ2-7; TRBD2 matches at 10 bases. This CDR3 is built from 18 residues. Germline-derived CDR1 and CDR2 are SGHAT and FQNNGV. The trim removed 1 base at V and 1 base at J, leaving 10 bases unmatched.